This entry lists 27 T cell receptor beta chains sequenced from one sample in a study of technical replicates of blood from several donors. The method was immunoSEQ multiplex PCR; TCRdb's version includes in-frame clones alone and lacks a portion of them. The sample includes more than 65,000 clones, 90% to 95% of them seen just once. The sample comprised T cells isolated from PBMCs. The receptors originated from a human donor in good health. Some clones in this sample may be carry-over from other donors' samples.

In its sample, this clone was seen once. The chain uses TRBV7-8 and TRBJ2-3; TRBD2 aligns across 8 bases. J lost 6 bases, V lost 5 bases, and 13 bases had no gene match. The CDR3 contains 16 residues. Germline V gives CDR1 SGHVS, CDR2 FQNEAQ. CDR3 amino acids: CASSPTRGGRGDTQYF. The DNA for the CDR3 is TGTGCCAGCAGCCCGACTCGGGGGGGCCGGGGGGATACGCAGTATTTT.

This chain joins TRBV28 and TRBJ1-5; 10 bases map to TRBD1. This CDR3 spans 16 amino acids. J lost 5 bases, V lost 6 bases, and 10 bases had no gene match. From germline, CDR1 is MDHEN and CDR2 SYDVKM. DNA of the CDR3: TGTGCCAGCAGCTCCCCCGGACAGGGGGTACATCAGCCCCAGCATTTT. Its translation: CASSSPGQGVHQPQHF.

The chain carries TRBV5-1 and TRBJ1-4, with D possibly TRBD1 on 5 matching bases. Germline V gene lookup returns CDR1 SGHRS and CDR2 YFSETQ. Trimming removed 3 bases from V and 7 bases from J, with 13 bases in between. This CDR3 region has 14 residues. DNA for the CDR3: TGCGCCAGCAGCTCGGCAGGAAGGGGTGAAAAACTGTTTTTT. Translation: CASSSAGRGEKLFF.

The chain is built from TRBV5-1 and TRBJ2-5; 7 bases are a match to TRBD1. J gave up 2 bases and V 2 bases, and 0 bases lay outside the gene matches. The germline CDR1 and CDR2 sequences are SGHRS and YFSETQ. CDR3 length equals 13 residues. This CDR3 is CASSLQGQETQYF. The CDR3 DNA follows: TGCGCCAGCAGCTTACAGGGGCAAGAGACCCAGTACTTC.

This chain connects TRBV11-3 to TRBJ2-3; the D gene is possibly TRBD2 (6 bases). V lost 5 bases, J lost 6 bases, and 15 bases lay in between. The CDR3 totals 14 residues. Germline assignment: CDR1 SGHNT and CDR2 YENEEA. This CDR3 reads CASSATGGRDTQYF. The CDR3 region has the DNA TGTGCCAGCAGCGCCACCGGGGGACGGGATACGCAGTATTTT.

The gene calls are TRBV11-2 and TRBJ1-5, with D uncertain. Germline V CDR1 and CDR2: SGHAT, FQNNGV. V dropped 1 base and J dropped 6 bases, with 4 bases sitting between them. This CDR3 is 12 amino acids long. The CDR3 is CASSLASQPQHF. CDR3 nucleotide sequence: TGTGCCAGCAGCTTAGCGAGTCAGCCCCAGCATTTT. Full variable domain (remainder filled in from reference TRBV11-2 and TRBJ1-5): EAGVAQSPRYKIIEKRQSVAFWCNPISGHATLYWYQQILGQGPKLLIQFQNNGVVDDSQLPKDRFSAERLKGVDSTLKIQPAKLEDSAVYLCASSLASQPQHFGDGTRLSIL.

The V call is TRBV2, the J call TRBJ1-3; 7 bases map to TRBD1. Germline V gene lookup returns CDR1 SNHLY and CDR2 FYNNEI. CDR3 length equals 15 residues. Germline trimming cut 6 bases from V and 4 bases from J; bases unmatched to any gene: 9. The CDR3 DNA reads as TGTGCCAGCAGGGGACCGGGACAGTCGGGAAACACCATATATTTT. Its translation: CASRGPGQSGNTIYF.

The DNA of the CDR3 is TGTGCCAGCAGCGAGGGAGGCCCCGTAAATGAGCAGTTCTTC. It yields the protein CASSEGGPVNEQFF. The genes are TRBV28 and TRBJ2-1; possibly TRBD2 for D (6 bases). V lost 6 bases and J 7 bases, leaving 16 bases between the germline ends. This CDR3 contains 14 residues. CDR1 MDHEN and CDR2 SYDVKM come from the germline V gene.

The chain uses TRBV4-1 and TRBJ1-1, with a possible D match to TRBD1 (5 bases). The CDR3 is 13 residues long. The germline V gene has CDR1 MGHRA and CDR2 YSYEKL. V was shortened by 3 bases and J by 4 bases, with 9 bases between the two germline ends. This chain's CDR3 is CASSHGGTTEAFF. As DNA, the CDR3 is TGCGCCAGCAGCCACGGGGGGACCACTGAAGCTTTCTTT.

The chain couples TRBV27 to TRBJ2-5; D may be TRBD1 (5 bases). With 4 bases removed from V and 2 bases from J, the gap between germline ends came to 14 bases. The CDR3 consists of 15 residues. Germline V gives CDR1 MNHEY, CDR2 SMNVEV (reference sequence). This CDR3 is CASSSPAGRQETQYF. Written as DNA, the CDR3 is TGTGCCAGCAGTTCCCCGGCAGGGCGTCAAGAGACCCAGTACTTC.

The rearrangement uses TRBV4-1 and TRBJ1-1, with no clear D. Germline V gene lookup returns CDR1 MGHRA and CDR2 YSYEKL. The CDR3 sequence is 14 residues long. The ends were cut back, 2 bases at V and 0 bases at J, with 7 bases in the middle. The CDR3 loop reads CASSQSKLNTEAFF. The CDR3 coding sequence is TGCGCCAGCAGCCAATCAAAATTGAACACTGAAGCTTTCTTT.

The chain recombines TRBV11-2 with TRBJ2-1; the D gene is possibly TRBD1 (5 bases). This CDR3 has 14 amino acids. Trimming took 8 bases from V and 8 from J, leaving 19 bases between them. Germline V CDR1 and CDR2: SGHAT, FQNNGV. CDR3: CASVGISRVHEQFF. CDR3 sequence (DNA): TGTGCCAGCGTAGGTATCTCCAGGGTCCATGAGCAGTTCTTC.

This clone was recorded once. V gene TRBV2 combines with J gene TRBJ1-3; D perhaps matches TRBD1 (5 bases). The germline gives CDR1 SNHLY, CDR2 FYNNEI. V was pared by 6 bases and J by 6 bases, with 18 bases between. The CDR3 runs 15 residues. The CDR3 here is CASSQGKFSANTIYF. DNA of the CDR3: TGTGCCAGCAGCCAGGGCAAATTTTCGGCAAACACCATATATTTT.

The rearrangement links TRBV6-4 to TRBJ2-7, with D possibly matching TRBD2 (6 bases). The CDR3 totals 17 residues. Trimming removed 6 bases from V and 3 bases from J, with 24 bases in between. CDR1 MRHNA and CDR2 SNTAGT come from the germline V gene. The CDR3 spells CASRPGMERVTSYEQYF. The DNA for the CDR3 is TGTGCCAGCAGGCCCGGAATGGAGCGGGTGACTAGCTACGAGCAGTACTTC.

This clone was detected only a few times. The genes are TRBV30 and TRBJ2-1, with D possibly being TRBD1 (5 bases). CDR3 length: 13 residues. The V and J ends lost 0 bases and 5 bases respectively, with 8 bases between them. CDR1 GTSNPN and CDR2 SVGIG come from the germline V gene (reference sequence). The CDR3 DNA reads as TGTGCCTGGAGTGTTGACAGCCACAATGAGCAGTTCTTC. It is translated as CAWSVDSHNEQFF. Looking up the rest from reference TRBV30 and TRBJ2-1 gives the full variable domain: SQTIHQWPATLVQPVGSPLSLECTVEGTSNPNLYWYRQAAGRGLQLLFYSVGIGQISSEVPQNLSASRPQDRQFILSSKKLLLSDSGFYLCAWSVDSHNEQFFGPGTRLTVL.

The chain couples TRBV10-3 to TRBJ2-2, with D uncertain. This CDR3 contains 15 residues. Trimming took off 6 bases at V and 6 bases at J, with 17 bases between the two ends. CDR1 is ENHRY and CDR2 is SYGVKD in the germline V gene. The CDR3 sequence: CAIRPSPLLSGELFF. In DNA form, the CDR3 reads TGTGCCATCAGACCTTCCCCCCTACTGTCCGGGGAGCTGTTTTTT.

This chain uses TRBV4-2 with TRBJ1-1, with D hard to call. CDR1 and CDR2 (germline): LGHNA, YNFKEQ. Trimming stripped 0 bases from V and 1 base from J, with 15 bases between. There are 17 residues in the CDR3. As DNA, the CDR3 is TGTGCCAGCAGCCAAGATTCGCACAGTTCTTGGAACACTGAAGCTTTCTTT. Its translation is CASSQDSHSSWNTEAFF.

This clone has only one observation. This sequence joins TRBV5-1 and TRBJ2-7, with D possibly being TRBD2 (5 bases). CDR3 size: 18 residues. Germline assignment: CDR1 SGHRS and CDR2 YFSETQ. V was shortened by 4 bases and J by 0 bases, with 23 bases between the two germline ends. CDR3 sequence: CASSPAGSGNPTSYEQYF. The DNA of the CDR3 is TGCGCCAGCAGCCCCGCCGGGTCGGGGAATCCTACCTCCTACGAGCAGTACTTC.

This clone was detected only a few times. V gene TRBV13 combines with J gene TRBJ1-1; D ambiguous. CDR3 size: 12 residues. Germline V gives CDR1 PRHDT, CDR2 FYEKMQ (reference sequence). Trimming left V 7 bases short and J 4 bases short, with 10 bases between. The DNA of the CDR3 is TGTGCCAGCACCACGCTTAGCACTGAAGCTTTCTTT. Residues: CASTTLSTEAFF.

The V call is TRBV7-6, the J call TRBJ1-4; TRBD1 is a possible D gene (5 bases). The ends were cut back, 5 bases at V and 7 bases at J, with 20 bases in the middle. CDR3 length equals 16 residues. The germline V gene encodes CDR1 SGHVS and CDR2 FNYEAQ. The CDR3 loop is CASSLKLTGEGEKLFF. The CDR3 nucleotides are TGTGCCAGCAGCCTAAAGCTTACGGGGGAGGGTGAAAAACTGTTTTTT.

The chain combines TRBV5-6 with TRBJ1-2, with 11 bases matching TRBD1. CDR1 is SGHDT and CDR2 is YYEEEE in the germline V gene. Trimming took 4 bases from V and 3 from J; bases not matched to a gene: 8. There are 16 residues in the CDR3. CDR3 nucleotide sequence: TGTGCCAGCAGCACCGACCGGGACAGGGGGTACTATGGCTACACCTTC. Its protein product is CASSTDRDRGYYGYTF.

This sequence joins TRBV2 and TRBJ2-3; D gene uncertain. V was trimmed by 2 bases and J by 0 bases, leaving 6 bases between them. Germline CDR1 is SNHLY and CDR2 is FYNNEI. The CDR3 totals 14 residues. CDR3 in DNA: TGTGCCAGCAGTGAATGGGCTAGCACAGATACGCAGTATTTT. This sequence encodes CASSEWASTDTQYF.

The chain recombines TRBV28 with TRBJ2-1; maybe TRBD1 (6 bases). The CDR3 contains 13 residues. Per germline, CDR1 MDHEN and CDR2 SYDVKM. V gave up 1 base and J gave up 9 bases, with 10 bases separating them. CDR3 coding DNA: TGTGCCAGCAGTTTATCGAGGGGGAGTGAGCAGTTCTTC. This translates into CASSLSRGSEQFF.

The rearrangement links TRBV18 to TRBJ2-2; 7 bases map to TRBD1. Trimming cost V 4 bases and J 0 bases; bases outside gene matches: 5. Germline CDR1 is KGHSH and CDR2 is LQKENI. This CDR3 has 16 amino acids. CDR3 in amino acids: CASSQVGTANTGELFF. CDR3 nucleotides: TGTGCCAGCTCACAGGTCGGGACAGCGAACACCGGGGAGCTGTTTTTT.

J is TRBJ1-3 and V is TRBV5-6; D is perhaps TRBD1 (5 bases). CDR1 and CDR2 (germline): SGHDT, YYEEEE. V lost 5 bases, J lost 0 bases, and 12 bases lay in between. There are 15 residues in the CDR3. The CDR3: CASRDSIISGNTIYF. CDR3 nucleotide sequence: TGTGCCAGCAGAGACAGTATCATCTCTGGAAACACCATATATTTT.

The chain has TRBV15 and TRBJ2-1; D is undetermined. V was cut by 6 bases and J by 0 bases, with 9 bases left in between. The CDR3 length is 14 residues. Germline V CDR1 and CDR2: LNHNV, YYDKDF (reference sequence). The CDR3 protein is CATRPTSSYNEQFF. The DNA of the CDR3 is TGTGCCACCAGACCCACCAGCTCCTACAATGAGCAGTTCTTC.

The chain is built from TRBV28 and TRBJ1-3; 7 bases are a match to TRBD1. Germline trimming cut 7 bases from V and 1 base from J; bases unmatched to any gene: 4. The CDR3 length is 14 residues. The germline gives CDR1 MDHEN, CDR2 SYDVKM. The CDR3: CASNDRVSGNTIYF. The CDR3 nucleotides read TGTGCCAGCAACGACAGGGTATCTGGAAACACCATATATTTT.